This is a list of T cell receptor beta chains from one sample in a study of blood T cell repertoires in COVID-19. TCRdb keeps only in-frame clones here, not all; method: immunoSEQ multiplex PCR. This repertoire shows approximately 200,000 clones, roughly 81% found once; its top ten account for under 3.5%. Sequencing input: peripheral blood. The receptors were sampled from a man in his forties or fifties who had recovered from COVID-19. Each CDR3 is given with its conserved first and last residue. The order of the fields is D gene, V gene, J gene, clone size, CDR3 DNA, CDR3 protein. A D gene is named only where the DNA matches it firmly. Clone sizes are given selectively: once, few, many, or a class where the clone is expanded.

-	TRBV4-1	TRBJ2-7	-	TGCGCCAGCAGCCCCTTATCGGGGTCGGACGAGCAGTACTTC	CASSPLSGSDEQYF
TRBD2	TRBV2	TRBJ2-1	-	TGTGCCAGCAGGACTAGCGGGAGGTTAGGGGAGCAGTTCTTC	CASRTSGRLGEQFF
-	TRBV11-3	TRBJ2-3	-	TGTGCCAGCAGCAGAGGGAACTCCATCTCCAATACGCAGTATTTT	CASSRGNSISNTQYF
-	TRBV5-1	TRBJ2-5	-	TGCGCCAGCAGCTTCAGTGGGGGCTATGAGACCCAGTACTTC	CASSFSGGYETQYF
TRBD1	TRBV7-9	TRBJ2-1	-	TGTGCCAGCAGCTCCGGGACAGTGCAGTTCTTC	CASSSGTVQFF
TRBD2	TRBV4-2	TRBJ2-2	-	TGTGCCAGCAGCCGCCAACAGACAGGGGCTATAGCGGGAGGGAACACCGGGGAGCTGTTTTTT	CASSRQQTGAIAGGNTGELFF
TRBD2	TRBV28	TRBJ2-7	once	TGTGCCAGCAGACGTACCGGGACTAGCGGGAGAGGTGCGTACTTC	CASRRTGTSGRGAYF
-	TRBV11-2	TRBJ1-1	-	TGTGCCAGCAGCTTAGCAGGGATGAGACAGAACACTGAAGCTTTCTTT	CASSLAGMRQNTEAFF
TRBD1	TRBV5-1	TRBJ1-1	once	TGCGCCAGCAGCGTCCGGGACAGGGGGCCAACTGAAGCTTTCTTT	CASSVRDRGPTEAFF
-	TRBV5-1	TRBJ1-6	-	TGCGCCAGCAGCCAGACAGCCGGAGAGTCACCCCTCCACTTT	CASSQTAGESPLHF
TRBD1	TRBV19	TRBJ1-6	once	TGTGCCAGTACAAGCCGGACAGGGGGCGGATCACCCCTCCACTTT	CASTSRTGGGSPLHF
TRBD2	TRBV7-6	TRBJ2-7	once	TGTGCCAGCAGTGGACTAGCGGAGGGGGCTCCCGCCTCCTACGAGCAGTACTTC	CASSGLAEGAPASYEQYF
-	TRBV27	TRBJ2-3	-	TGTGCCAGCAGTTCCAAGGAGAGTCGGGATACGCAGTATTTT	CASSSKESRDTQYF
TRBD2	TRBV6-4	TRBJ2-7	-	TGTGCCAGCACCGGTCTAGCGGTTCCCACCTACGAGCAGTACTTC	CASTGLAVPTYEQYF
-	TRBV4-2	TRBJ2-7	-	TGTGCCAGCAGCCGCGAGTCCTACGAGCAGTACTTC	CASSRESYEQYF
TRBD2	TRBV7-9	TRBJ2-7	-	TGTGCCAGCAGCCCCCGCGGGGGGGGGTCGAAAGAGCAGTACTTC	CASSPRGGGSKEQYF
-	TRBV5-8	TRBJ1-6	few	TGTGCCAGCAGCCTCTCTGCAGGTCTAAATTCACCCCTCCACTTT	CASSLSAGLNSPLHF
TRBD2	TRBV5-1	TRBJ2-7	few	TGCGCCAGCAGCCCCCCTTCTAGCGGGAGCTACGAGCAGTACTTC	CASSPPSSGSYEQYF
TRBD2	TRBV28	TRBJ2-4	-	TGTGCCAGCAGTCCTCCGGGACTAGCGGGGAACCCAGCCAAAAACATTCAGTACTTC	CASSPPGLAGNPAKNIQYF
TRBD1	TRBV18	TRBJ2-6	-	TGTGCCAGCTCAGCGGGACAGGGGGCAGGTGGGGCCAACGTCCTGACTTTC	CASSAGQGAGGANVLTF
-	TRBV5-1	TRBJ2-5	-	TGCGCCAGCAGCTTGGCCCAGGGTAGGCAGACCCAGTACTTC	CASSLAQGRQTQYF
-	TRBV13	TRBJ1-4	-	TGTGCCAGCAGCCGCCAGGCGGGGGCAACTAATGAAAAACTGTTTTTT	CASSRQAGATNEKLFF
-	TRBV5-1	TRBJ2-2	-	TGCGCCAGCAGCTTGGTTCTACGGAACACCGGGGAGCTGTTTTTT	CASSLVLRNTGELFF
-	TRBV28	TRBJ2-1	-	TGTGCCAGCAGCCCTGGGGGGTTAGCTTACAATGAGCAGTTCTTC	CASSPGGLAYNEQFF
TRBD1	TRBV4-2	TRBJ1-6	-	TGTGCCAGCAGCCAAGCCGGGACAGGGGGCGCGGATAATTCACCCCTCCACTTT	CASSQAGTGGADNSPLHF
TRBD2	TRBV7-9	TRBJ2-1	few	TGTGCCAGCAGCCCCCGACTAGCGGGAGGAACCTACAATGAGCAGTTCTTC	CASSPRLAGGTYNEQFF
TRBD2	TRBV10-2	TRBJ2-5	-	TGCGCCAGTTGGTCCGGGACTAGCGGGAGTAGGGGAGAGACCCAGTACTTC	CASWSGTSGSRGETQYF
TRBD2	TRBV28	TRBJ2-7	-	TGTGCCAGCAGGAAAAGTCTAGCGGGCCACTACGAGCAGTACTTC	CASRKSLAGHYEQYF
-	TRBV28	TRBJ1-2	-	TGTGCCAGCAGTTTAGTCCAGCGGGGCTACACCTTC	CASSLVQRGYTF
-	TRBV28	TRBJ1-2	-	TGTGCCAGCAGTAAACACCTCTCCGGACTGAGTTATGGCTACACCTTC	CASSKHLSGLSYGYTF
-	TRBV27	TRBJ2-2	-	TGTGCCAGCAGTCTGCAGATTATACGGGACACCGGGGAGCTGTTTTTT	CASSLQIIRDTGELFF
TRBD1	TRBV9	TRBJ2-1	-	TGTGCCAGCAGCGGCTTGACAGGGGGCGATGTCAATGAGCAGTTCTTC	CASSGLTGGDVNEQFF
-	TRBV21-1	TRBJ2-2	-	TGTGCCAGCAGCAAGCGTACTAGCGGGAGGCCCAAACTGACGAACACCGGGGAGCTGTTTTTT	CASSKRTSGRPKLTNTGELFF
-	TRBV6-5	TRBJ2-1	-	TGTGCCAGCAGTTACGGTTCACCGAGCTCCTACAATGAGCAGTTCTTC	CASSYGSPSSYNEQFF
TRBD1	TRBV7-2	TRBJ1-2	-	TGTGCCAGCAGCTTATCGACAGGGAGGTATGGCTACACCTTC	CASSLSTGRYGYTF
-	TRBV28	TRBJ2-7	-	TGTGCCAGCAGTTTGACAGGACCCTACGAGCAGTACTTC	CASSLTGPYEQYF
TRBD1	TRBV10-2	TRBJ1-2	once	TGCGCCAGCAGTAGGGGCGATTTGACAGGGGCCGGGGGCTACACCTTC	CASSRGDLTGAGGYTF
-	TRBV25-1	TRBJ2-1	once	TGTGCCAGCAGTGAATACCAGGCCAATGAGCAGTTCTTC	CASSEYQANEQFF
-	TRBV5-1	TRBJ2-1	-	TGCGCCAGCAGCCCTCTTAGCTCCTACAATGAGCAGTTCTTC	CASSPLSSYNEQFF
TRBD1	TRBV10-3	TRBJ1-2	-	TGTGATCGACGGGACAGCTTGAATGGCTACACCTTC	CDRRDSLNGYTF
-	TRBV10-1	TRBJ2-7	-	TGCGCCAGCAGTGAGTGGGGGGGGGCAGGGGAGGAAGCCTACGAGCAGTACTTC	CASSEWGGAGEEAYEQYF
TRBD1	TRBV27	TRBJ2-5	once	TGTGCCAGCAGCCTTAACAGGGGGGCAGAGACCCAGTACTTC	CASSLNRGAETQYF
-	TRBV7-2	TRBJ2-7	-	TGTGCCAGCAGCTTAGGCGGCGGGTTAACCTACGAGCAGTACTTC	CASSLGGGLTYEQYF
-	TRBV4-1	TRBJ1-3	-	TGCGCCAGCAGCCAAGGACAGCGCCAAAACACCATATATTTT	CASSQGQRQNTIYF
-	TRBV27	TRBJ2-2	-	TGTGCCAGCAGGGTTAACAGGGTATCCGGGGAGCTGTTTTTT	CASRVNRVSGELFF
-	TRBV7-2	TRBJ2-1	-	TGTGCCAGCAGCTTAGCTAGTCCGATGGTAGACAATGAGCAGTTCTTC	CASSLASPMVDNEQFF
TRBD2	TRBV28	TRBJ2-1	-	TGTGCCAGCAGACCTCGGACTAGCGGCTACAATGAGCAGTTCTTC	CASRPRTSGYNEQFF
TRBD1	TRBV5-1	TRBJ2-7	-	TGCGCCAGCAGCCTCATCGGGACAGGCCCCTACGAGCAGTACTTC	CASSLIGTGPYEQYF
-	TRBV28	TRBJ1-2	-	TGTGCCAGCAGTATAGCTAACTATGGCTACACCTTC	CASSIANYGYTF
-	TRBV14	TRBJ2-3	-	TGTGCCAGCAGCCAACATCTAGCGCTTAGCACAGATACGCAGTATTTT	CASSQHLALSTDTQYF
TRBD2	TRBV20-1	TRBJ2-7	once	TGCAGCGCTAGTGGGGGACTAGCGGTTTACGAGCAGTACTTC	CSASGGLAVYEQYF
-	TRBV18	TRBJ2-3	-	TGTGCCAGCTCACCACCATCTAGTACAGATACGCAGTATTTT	CASSPPSSTDTQYF
TRBD1	TRBV5-1	TRBJ2-1	once	TGCGCCAGCAGCTTGGGGGGACAGGGACTCTACAATGAGCAGTTCTTC	CASSLGGQGLYNEQFF
TRBD2	TRBV23-1	TRBJ2-5	-	TGCGCCAGCAGTCAGACCCCCAGCGGGAGGACAGAGACCCAGTACTTC	CASSQTPSGRTETQYF
-	TRBV27	TRBJ2-1	-	TGTGCCAGCAGTTTTTTGACCTCCAGGGCGAACTACAATGAGCAGTTCTTC	CASSFLTSRANYNEQFF
-	TRBV28	TRBJ2-3	few	TGTGCCAGCAGTTCACAGGGTCCCCAGGATACGCAGTATTTT	CASSSQGPQDTQYF